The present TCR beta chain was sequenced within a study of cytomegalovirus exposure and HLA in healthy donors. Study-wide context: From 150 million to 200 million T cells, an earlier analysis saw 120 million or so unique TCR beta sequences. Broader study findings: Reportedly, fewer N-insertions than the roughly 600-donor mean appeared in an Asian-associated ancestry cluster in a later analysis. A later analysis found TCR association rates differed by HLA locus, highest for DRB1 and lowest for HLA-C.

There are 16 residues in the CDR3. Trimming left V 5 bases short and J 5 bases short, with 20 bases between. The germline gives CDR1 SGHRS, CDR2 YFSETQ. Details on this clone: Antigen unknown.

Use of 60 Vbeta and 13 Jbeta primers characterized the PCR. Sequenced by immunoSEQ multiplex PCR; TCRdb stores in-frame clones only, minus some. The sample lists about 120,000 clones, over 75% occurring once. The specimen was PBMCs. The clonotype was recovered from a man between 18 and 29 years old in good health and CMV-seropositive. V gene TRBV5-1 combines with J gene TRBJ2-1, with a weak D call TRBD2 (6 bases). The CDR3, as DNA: TGCGCCAGCAGTCGGTCCGGGACGCCGGGAGACAATGAGCAGTTCTTC. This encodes CASSRSGTPGDNEQFF.